This T cell receptor beta chain came from a study of Graves' ophthalmopathy and Graves' hyperthyroidism. Whole-study context: Peripheral blood sampling preceded any treatment and occurred at initial diagnosis.

PBMCs were density-gradient isolated from about 9.6 ml fresh blood. TCR beta CDR3 amplification used RNA transcripts. HTBI-primed RT-PCR formed the first round, and a multiplex PCR formed the second. TCRdb used MiXCR to reprocess the multiplex PCR reads, holding one entry per CDR3 protein. The sample holds some 25,000 distinct CDR3 sequences; approximately 48% are singletons and the top ten take 6% to 8%. The J segment lost 3 bases and the V segment lost 2 bases, leaving 6 bases of the junction unmatched. CDR3 length: 16 residues. CDR1 and CDR2 (germline): SGHTA, FQGTGA. The count of this clonotype is one.

Sequences were obtained from peripheral blood. The sequence was collected from an adult woman with stable Graves' hyperthyroidism. The V gene is TRBV7-3, the J gene TRBJ2-7; TRBD2 agrees at 11 bases. CDR3 loop: CASSLEGTSGNYEQYF. CDR3 nucleotides: TGTGCCAGCAGCTTAGAAGGGACTAGCGGTAACTACGAGCAGTACTTC.